This entry lists 18 T cell receptor beta chains sequenced from one sample in a study of CD8 T cells in ankylosing spondylitis. TCRdb passed the 5' RACE reads through MiXCR, listing each CDR3 protein once. The sample records around 280,000 distinct CDR3 sequences, 20% being singletons. Sequenced sample: blood, either unsorted or a sorted T cell fraction (not recorded which). These receptors were collected from a male donor with ankylosing spondylitis or in good health (not recorded which).

CDR3 residues: CASSQDWRSTGELFF. Written as DNA, the CDR3 is TGTGCCAGCAGCCAAGATTGGCGGAGTACCGGGGAGCTGTTTTTT. V usage is TRBV3-1 and J usage is TRBJ2-2; D gene uncertain. Germline V lookup: CDR1 LGHDT, CDR2 YNNKEL (reference sequence). The CDR3 runs to 15 residues. V lost 0 bases and J lost 5, with 10 bases in between.

CDR3 in DNA: TGTGCCTGGAGTGAGGGACTAGCGGGGGTGGGGCAGTTCTTC. Translation gives CAWSEGLAGVGQFF. V and J are TRBV30 and TRBJ2-1; TRBD2 matches 14 bases. V trimming: 1 base; J trimming: 12 bases; junction bases outside the gene matches: 5. Germline V CDR1 and CDR2: GTSNPN, SVGIG (reference sequence). The CDR3 is 14 amino acids.

This clonotype has just a few counts. The rearrangement links TRBV12-3 or TRBV12-4 to TRBJ1-1; D gene unclear. Trimming left V 4 bases short and J 6 bases short, with 15 bases between. The CDR3 is made up of 14 amino acids. CDR3 in amino acids: CASSYLNNGAEAFF. DNA of the CDR3: TGTGCCAGCAGTTACCTCAATAATGGGGCTGAAGCTTTCTTT.

The gene calls are TRBV2 and TRBJ1-5; 7 bases agree with TRBD1. This CDR3 has 15 residues. Germline CDR1 reads SNHLY; CDR2 reads FYNNEI. J lost 4 bases, V lost 3 bases, and 6 bases had no gene match. The CDR3: CASSDQGGANQPQHF. CDR3 nucleotides: TGTGCCAGCAGTGATCAGGGGGGAGCTAATCAGCCCCAGCATTTT.

The rearrangement joins TRBV5-6 to TRBJ2-4, with D tentatively TRBD1 (6 bases). Germline values: CDR1 SGHDT, CDR2 YYEEEE. V was pared by 4 bases and J by 2 bases, with 13 bases between. CDR3 length equals 15 residues. CDR3 sequence reads: CASSPLRGSKNIQYF. The CDR3 DNA sequence: TGTGCCAGCAGCCCGCTCAGGGGCTCCAAAAACATTCAGTACTTC.

The chain recombines TRBV3-1 with TRBJ2-5; TRBD2 agrees at 12 bases. The CDR3 has 16 amino acids. Germline CDR1 reads LGHDT; CDR2 reads YNNKEL (reference sequence). V dropped 1 base and J dropped 1; count of bases not matched to a gene: 1. CDR3 nucleotides: TGTGCCAGCAGCCAAGGGACTAGCGGGATCCAAGAGACCCAGTACTTC. It yields the protein CASSQGTSGIQETQYF.

This clonotype was recorded a few times. A read error may account for a junction end that differs from germline. This chain connects TRBV7-7 to TRBJ2-3; 7 bases map to TRBD1. This CDR3 spans 18 amino acids. The germline gives CDR1 SSHAT, CDR2 FNYEAQ (reference sequence). For the CDR3, the DNA is TGTGCTAGCAGCTTAGTACCTTTGACAGGGAGTTCCACAGATACGCAGTATTTT. Protein: CASSLVPLTGSSTDTQYF.

This clonotype has a handful of counts. This sequence joins TRBV7-3 and TRBJ2-1, with TRBD2 identical over 9 bases. Losses at the gene ends were 4 bases for V and 8 bases for J; bases not matched to a gene: 9. This CDR3 is 15 amino acids long. Germline-derived CDR1 and CDR2 are SGHTA and FQGTGA. This chain's CDR3 is CASSSSGGGGDEQFF. The CDR3 DNA reads TGTGCCAGCAGCTCCTCGGGCGGGGGGGGTGATGAGCAGTTCTTC.

On this clonotype itself: Mismatch with germline at one junction end may stem from a read error. This chain uses TRBV6-5 with TRBJ2-1; D not resolved. The length of the CDR3 is 12 residues. The germline V gene has CDR1 MNHEY and CDR2 SVGAGI. The CDR3 DNA sequence: TGTGTCAGCAGTTACTCGGGTAATGAGCAGTTCTTC. Its protein is CVSSYSGNEQFF.

This clonotype was counted a few times. The chain couples TRBV2 to TRBJ1-2; 11 positions agree with TRBD1. Germline CDR1 SNHLY, CDR2 FYNNEI. V lost 4 bases, J lost 8 bases, and 3 bases stayed unmatched. The CDR3 loop spans 13 amino acids. The CDR3 DNA is TGTGCCAGCAGTGTGGGACAGGGGGTCGGCTACACCTTC. It codes for CASSVGQGVGYTF.

This clonotype was found many times. This sequence joins TRBV5-1 and TRBJ1-1; no clear D. Germline V lookup: CDR1 SGHRS, CDR2 YFSETQ. This CDR3 has 15 amino acids. Trimming took 0 bases from V and 4 from J, leaving 13 bases between them. CDR3 sequence: CASSLGLGSGTEAFF. The CDR3 DNA is TGCGCCAGCAGCTTGGGACTGGGCTCAGGCACTGAAGCTTTCTTT.

In its sample, this clonotype was seen a few times. The chain uses TRBV6-5 and TRBJ1-2; D not certain. This CDR3 spans 14 amino acids. CDR1 and CDR2 (germline): MNHEY, SVGAGI. The germline V and J ends were trimmed by 4 bases and 8 bases, with 17 bases remaining between them. CDR3 coding DNA: TGTGCCAGCAGTTTAAGGGCACCGGGGTCCGGCTACACCTTC. Its protein is CASSLRAPGSGYTF.

This clonotype was seen many times. V gene TRBV5-1 combines with J gene TRBJ2-7; tentatively, D is TRBD1 (7 bases). V dropped 0 bases and J dropped 6 bases, with 10 bases sitting between them. Germline V gene data show CDR1 as SGHRS and CDR2 as YFSETQ. This CDR3 contains 13 residues. The CDR3 region has the DNA TGCGCCAGCAGCTTGGACAGGGGACTCGAGCAGTACGTC. It codes for CASSLDRGLEQYV.

In its sample, this clonotype was seen a few times. The chain carries TRBV9 and TRBJ2-5; 10 bases agree with TRBD2. The CDR3 is made up of 15 amino acids. CDR1 and CDR2 from the germline V gene are SGDLS and YYNGEE. V lost 3 bases, J lost 4 bases, and 6 bases stayed unmatched. The CDR3 DNA reads TGTGCCAGCAGCGGGCTAGCGGGAGTAAGAGAGACCCAGTACTTC. Its translation is CASSGLAGVRETQYF.

This clonotype occurred a few times. The V and J genes are TRBV20-1 and TRBJ2-5; 9 bases are shared with TRBD1. Trimming at V came to 1 base and at J to 5 bases, leaving 5 bases not matched to a gene. In germline, CDR1 is DFQATT, CDR2 SNEGSKA (reference sequence). This CDR3 comprises 14 residues. CDR3 in DNA: TGCAGTGCTAGAGGGGGACAGGGATACGAGACCCAGTACTTC. Translating it yields CSARGGQGYETQYF.

This rearrangement joins TRBV3-1 to TRBJ1-3, with 9 bases lining up with TRBD1. CDR1 LGHDT and CDR2 YNNKEL come from the germline V gene (reference sequence). The CDR3 runs 18 residues. Losses at the gene ends were 0 bases for V and 0 bases for J; bases not matched to a gene: 6. CDR3 sequence reads: CASSQERTGASSGNTIYF. The CDR3 DNA is TGTGCCAGCAGCCAAGAACGGACAGGGGCCTCCTCTGGAAACACCATATATTTT.

The table lists this clonotype with a count of one. This sequence joins TRBV11-2 and TRBJ2-6; a weak D match, TRBD1 (5 bases). CDR3 size: 19 residues. Deletions cut 2 bases from V and 0 bases from J, with 17 bases between. Per the germline V gene, CDR1 is SGHAT and CDR2 is FQNNGV. The CDR3 DNA reads as TGTGCCAGCAGCTTAAGGATTGGGGCGTTTGGCTCTGGGGCCAACGTCCTGACTTTC. It is translated as CASSLRIGAFGSGANVLTF.

This clonotype was found many times. The gene calls are TRBV20-1 and TRBJ1-5, with D possibly being TRBD1 (6 bases). With 0 bases removed from V and 3 bases from J, the gap between germline ends came to 9 bases. The CDR3 consists of 14 residues. The V gene's germline CDR1 is DFQATT and CDR2 SNEGSKA (reference sequence). The CDR3 loop reads CSARDGGPNQPQHF. The CDR3 nucleotides read TGCAGTGCTAGAGATGGGGGCCCCAATCAGCCCCAGCATTTT.